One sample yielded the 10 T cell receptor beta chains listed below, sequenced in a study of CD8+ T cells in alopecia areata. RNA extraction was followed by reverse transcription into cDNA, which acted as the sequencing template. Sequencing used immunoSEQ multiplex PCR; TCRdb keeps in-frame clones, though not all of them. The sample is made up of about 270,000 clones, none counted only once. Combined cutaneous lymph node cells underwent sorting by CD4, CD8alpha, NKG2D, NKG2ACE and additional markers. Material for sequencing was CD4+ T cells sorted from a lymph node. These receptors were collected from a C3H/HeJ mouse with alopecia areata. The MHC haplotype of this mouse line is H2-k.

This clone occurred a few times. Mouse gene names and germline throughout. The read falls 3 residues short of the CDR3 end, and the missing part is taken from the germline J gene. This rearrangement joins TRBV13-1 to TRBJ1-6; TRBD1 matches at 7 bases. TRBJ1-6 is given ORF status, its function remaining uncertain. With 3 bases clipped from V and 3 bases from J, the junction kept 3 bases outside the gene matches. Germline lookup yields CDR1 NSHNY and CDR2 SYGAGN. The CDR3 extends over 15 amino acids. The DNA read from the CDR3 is TGTGCCAGCAGTGCCTCAGGGGGCTATAATTCGCCC. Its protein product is CASSASGGYNSP. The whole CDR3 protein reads CASSASGGYNSPLYF.

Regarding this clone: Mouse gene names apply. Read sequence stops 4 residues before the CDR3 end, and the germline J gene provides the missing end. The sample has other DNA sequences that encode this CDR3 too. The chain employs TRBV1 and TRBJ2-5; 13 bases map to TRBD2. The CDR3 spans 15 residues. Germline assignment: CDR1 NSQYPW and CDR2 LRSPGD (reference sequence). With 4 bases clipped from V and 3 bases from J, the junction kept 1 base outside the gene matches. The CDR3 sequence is CTCSGDWGGQDTQYF. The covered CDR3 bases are TGCACCTGCAGTGGGGACTGGGGGGGACAAGAC.

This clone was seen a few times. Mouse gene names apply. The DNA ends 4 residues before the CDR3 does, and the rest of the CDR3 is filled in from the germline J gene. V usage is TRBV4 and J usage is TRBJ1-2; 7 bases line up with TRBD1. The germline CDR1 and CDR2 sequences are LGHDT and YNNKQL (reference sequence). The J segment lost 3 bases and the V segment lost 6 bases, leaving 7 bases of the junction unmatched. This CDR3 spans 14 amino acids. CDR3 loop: CASSRRGQDSDYTF. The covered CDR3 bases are TGTGCCAGCAGTAGGAGGGGGCAGGACTCC.

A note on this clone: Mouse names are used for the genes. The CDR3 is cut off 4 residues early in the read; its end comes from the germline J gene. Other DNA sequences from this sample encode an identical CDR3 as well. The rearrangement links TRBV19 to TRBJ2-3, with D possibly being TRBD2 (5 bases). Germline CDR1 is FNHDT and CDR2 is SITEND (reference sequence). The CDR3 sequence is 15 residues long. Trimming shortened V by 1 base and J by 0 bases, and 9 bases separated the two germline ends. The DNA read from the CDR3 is TGTGCCAGCAGTATAACCTGGGCGAGTGCAGAA. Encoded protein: CASSITWASAE. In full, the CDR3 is CASSITWASAETLYF.

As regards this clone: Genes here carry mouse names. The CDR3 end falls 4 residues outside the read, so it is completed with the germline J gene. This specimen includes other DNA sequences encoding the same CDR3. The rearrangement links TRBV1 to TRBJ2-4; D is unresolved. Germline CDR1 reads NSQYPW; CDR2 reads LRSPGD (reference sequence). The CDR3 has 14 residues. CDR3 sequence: CTCSADPDKNTLYF. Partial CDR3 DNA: TGCACCTGCAGTGCAGATCCAGACAAAAAC. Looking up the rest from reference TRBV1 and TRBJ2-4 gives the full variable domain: VTLLEQNPRWRLVPRGQAVNLRCILKNSQYPWMSWYQQDLQKQLQWLFTLRSPGDKEVKSLPGADYLATRVTDTELRLQVANMSQGRTLYCTCSADPDKNTLYFGAGTRLSVL.

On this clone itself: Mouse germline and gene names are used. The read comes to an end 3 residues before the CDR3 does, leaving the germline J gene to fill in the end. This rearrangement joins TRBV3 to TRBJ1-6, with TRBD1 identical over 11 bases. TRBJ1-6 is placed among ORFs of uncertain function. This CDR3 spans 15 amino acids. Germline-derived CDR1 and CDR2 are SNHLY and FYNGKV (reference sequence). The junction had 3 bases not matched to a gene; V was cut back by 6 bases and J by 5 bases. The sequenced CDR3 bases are TGTGCCAGCAGGGACAGGGGGCTGAATAATTCGCCC. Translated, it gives CASRDRGLNNSP. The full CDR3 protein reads CASRDRGLNNSPLYF.

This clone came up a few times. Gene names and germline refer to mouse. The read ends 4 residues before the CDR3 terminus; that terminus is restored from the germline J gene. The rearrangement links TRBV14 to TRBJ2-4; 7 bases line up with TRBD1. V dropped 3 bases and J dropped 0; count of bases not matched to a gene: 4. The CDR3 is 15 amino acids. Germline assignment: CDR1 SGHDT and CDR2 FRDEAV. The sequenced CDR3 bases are TGTGCCAGCAGTTCAGGGGGAGGTAGTCAAAAC. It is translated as CASSSGGGSQN. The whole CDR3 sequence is CASSSGGGSQNTLYF.

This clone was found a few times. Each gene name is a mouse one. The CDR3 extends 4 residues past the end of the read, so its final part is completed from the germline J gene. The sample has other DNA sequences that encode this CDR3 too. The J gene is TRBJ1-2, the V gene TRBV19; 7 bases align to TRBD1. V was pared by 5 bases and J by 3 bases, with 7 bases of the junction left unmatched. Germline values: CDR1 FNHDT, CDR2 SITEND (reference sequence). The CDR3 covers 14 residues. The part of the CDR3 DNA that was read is TGTGCCAGCAGCCCGACAGGGAGAGACTCC. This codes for CASSPTGRDS. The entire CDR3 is CASSPTGRDSDYTF. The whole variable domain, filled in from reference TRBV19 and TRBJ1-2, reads GGIITQTPKFLIGQEGQKLTLKCQQNFNHDTMYWYRQDSGKGLRLIYYSITENDLQKGDLSEGYDASREKKSSFSLTVTSAQKNEMAVFLCASSPTGRDSDYTFGSGTRLLVI.

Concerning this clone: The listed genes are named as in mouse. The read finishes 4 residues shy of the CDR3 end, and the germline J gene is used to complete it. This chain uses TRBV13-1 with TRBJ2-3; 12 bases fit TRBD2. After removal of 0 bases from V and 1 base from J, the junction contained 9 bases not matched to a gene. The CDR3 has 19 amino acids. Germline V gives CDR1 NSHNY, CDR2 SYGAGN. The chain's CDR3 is CASSDARDWGVEGAETLYF. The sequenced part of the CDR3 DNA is TGTGCCAGCAGTGATGCCCGGGACTGGGGGGTTGAGGGTGCAGAA.

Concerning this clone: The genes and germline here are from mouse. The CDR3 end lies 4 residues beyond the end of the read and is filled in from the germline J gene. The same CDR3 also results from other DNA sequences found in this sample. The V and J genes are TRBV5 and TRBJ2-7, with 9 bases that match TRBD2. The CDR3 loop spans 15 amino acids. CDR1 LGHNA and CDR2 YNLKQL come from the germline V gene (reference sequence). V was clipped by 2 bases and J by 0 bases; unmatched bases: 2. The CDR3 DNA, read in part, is TGTGCCAGCAGCCAACCGGGACTGGGCTCCTAT. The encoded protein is CASSQPGLGSY. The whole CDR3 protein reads CASSQPGLGSYEQYF.